Below are 27 T cell receptor beta chains sequenced from a single sample in a study of blood T cell repertoires in COVID-19. Using immunoSEQ multiplex PCR, the repertoire was profiled, and TCRdb retains in-frame clones only, with some absent. The table records tens of thousands of clones, roughly 90% of them present only once. Material for sequencing was peripheral blood. The receptors stem from a human donor with active COVID-19. The donor label of this sample is uncertain.

This chain links TRBV28 with TRBJ1-3, with 8 bases identical to TRBD1. V lost 3 bases to trimming and J lost 2 bases; unmatched junction nucleotides: 6. CDR1 and CDR2 (germline): MDHEN, SYDVKM. The CDR3 runs to 16 residues. The CDR3 loop reads CASSFTRGRAGNTIYF. The CDR3 coding sequence is TGTGCCAGCAGTTTTACCAGGGGGCGAGCTGGAAACACCATATATTTT.

The CDR3 nucleotides read TGTGCCAGCAGCAATCCAGGGGACTATGGCTACACCTTC. Its translation is CASSNPGDYGYTF. The rearrangement links TRBV5-4 to TRBJ1-2, with D possibly matching TRBD1 (6 bases). V dropped 4 bases and J dropped 3 bases, with 10 bases sitting between them. Germline V lookup: CDR1 SGHNT, CDR2 YYREEE (reference sequence). The CDR3 has 13 amino acids.

J is TRBJ2-1 and V is TRBV5-1; 9 nucleotides match TRBD1. V lost 6 bases to trimming and J lost 4 bases; unmatched junction nucleotides: 5. CDR3 length: 14 amino acids. Germline CDR1 SGHRS, CDR2 YFSETQ. As DNA, the CDR3 is TGCGCCAGCACGGGGGACAGGGCTTACAATGAGCAGTTCTTC. This codes for CASTGDRAYNEQFF.

The chain carries TRBV19 and TRBJ2-7; 10 bases are a match to TRBD2. With 5 bases clipped from V and 3 bases from J, the junction kept 7 bases outside the gene matches. The CDR3 covers 15 residues. CDR1 LNHDA and CDR2 SQIVND come from the germline V gene (reference sequence). CDR3 nucleotide sequence: TGTGCCAGTAGTGTACCGGGACTAGCGAACTACGAGCAGTACTTC. Protein: CASSVPGLANYEQYF.

The CDR3 sequence is CSVGTGAGSPLHF. CDR3 in DNA: TGCAGCGTTGGGACAGGGGCCGGGTCACCCCTCCACTTT. The chain employs TRBV29-1 and TRBJ1-6; 9 nucleotides match TRBD1. The length of the CDR3 is 13 residues. V lost 4 bases to trimming and J lost 10 bases; unmatched junction nucleotides: 5. The V gene's germline CDR1 is SQVTM and CDR2 ANQGSEA.

The chain employs TRBV6-5 and TRBJ1-1, with 10 bases identical to TRBD1. CDR1 is MNHEY and CDR2 is SVGAGI in the germline V gene. The length of the CDR3 is 14 residues. J gave up 5 bases and V 6 bases, and 6 bases lay outside the gene matches. CDR3 nucleotides: TGTGCCAGCAGCATCCGACAGGGGGCGACTGAAGCTTTCTTT. It codes for CASSIRQGATEAFF.

V and J are TRBV2 and TRBJ2-2; no clear D. V was pared by 7 bases and J by 0 bases, with 9 bases between. Germline CDR1 reads SNHLY; CDR2 reads FYNNEI. The CDR3 loop spans 14 amino acids. The CDR3 sequence is CASMWQTNTGELFF. In DNA, the CDR3 is TGTGCCAGCATGTGGCAGACGAACACCGGGGAGCTGTTTTTT.

The V call is TRBV5-1, the J call TRBJ1-2; the match to TRBD1 covers 9 bases. V gave up 0 bases and J gave up 8 bases; unmatched junction bases: 14. The CDR3 extends over 17 amino acids. Germline V gene data show CDR1 as SGHRS and CDR2 as YFSETQ. Here the CDR3 reads CASSLVLGPGQGEGYTF. The CDR3 DNA reads as TGCGCCAGCAGCTTGGTGTTAGGGCCGGGACAGGGAGAAGGCTACACCTTC.

The chain couples TRBV19 to TRBJ1-1, with D unclear. Trimming took 3 bases from V and 3 from J, leaving 11 bases between them. CDR3 length: 14 residues. From germline, CDR1 is LNHDA and CDR2 SQIVND (reference sequence). The CDR3 DNA sequence: TGTGCCAGTAGTATTCGGAGGACGGACACTGAAGCTTTCTTT. This sequence encodes CASSIRRTDTEAFF.

The V and J genes are TRBV7-9 and TRBJ2-7; 7 nucleotides align to TRBD1. Germline CDR1 and CDR2: SEHNR and FQNEAQ (reference sequence). The CDR3 is 14 amino acids. With 2 bases clipped from V and 11 bases from J, the junction kept 12 bases outside the gene matches. CDR3 sequence (DNA): TGTGCCAGCAGCTTAAGGGGGCATGAAGAATCGGAGTACTTC. Translating it yields CASSLRGHEESEYF.

The rearrangement uses TRBV6-2 or TRBV6-3 and TRBJ2-7, with a weak D call TRBD1 (5 bases). The CDR3 loop spans 17 amino acids. Germline CDR1 reads MNHEY; CDR2 reads SVGEGT. Trimming shortened V by 2 bases and J by 3 bases, and 20 bases separated the two germline ends. The CDR3 loop is CASSYPPRIGVRYEQYF. CDR3 nucleotides: TGTGCCAGCAGTTACCCCCCTCGAATAGGGGTTCGCTACGAGCAGTACTTC.

The V and J genes are TRBV18 and TRBJ2-3; 14 bases line up with TRBD2. Germline CDR1 is KGHSH and CDR2 is LQKENI. CDR3 length equals 18 residues. J gave up 0 bases and V 3 bases, and 5 bases lay outside the gene matches. CDR3 coding DNA: TGTGCCAGCTCACCGGGACTAGCGGGGGACCTTAGCACAGATACGCAGTATTTT. Translated, it gives CASSPGLAGDLSTDTQYF.

The genes are TRBV12-3 or TRBV12-4 and TRBJ2-7, with D possibly being TRBD2 (5 bases). There are 13 residues in the CDR3. The V and J ends lost 2 bases and 6 bases respectively, with 11 bases between them. CDR3 sequence reads: CASSLLTRGEQYF. The CDR3 DNA reads as TGTGCCAGCAGTTTATTAACCCGGGGCGAGCAGTACTTC.

This sequence joins TRBV4-1 and TRBJ1-2, with TRBD1 as a possible D gene (6 bases). V gave up 1 base and J gave up 7 bases, with 16 bases separating them. Germline V gives CDR1 MGHRA, CDR2 YSYEKL. This CDR3 has 15 residues. The CDR3 sequence is CASSQGGGLVGGYTF. The CDR3 DNA reads TGCGCCAGCAGCCAAGGCGGGGGGCTTGTCGGTGGCTACACCTTC.

J is TRBJ1-1 and V is TRBV29-1; possibly TRBD1 for D (5 bases). V was pared by 3 bases and J by 1 base, with 6 bases between. The CDR3 consists of 12 residues. Germline V gene data show CDR1 as SQVTM and CDR2 as ANQGSEA. Written as DNA, the CDR3 is TGCAGCGTTGAGGGGGGGAACACTGAAGCTTTCTTT. Its protein is CSVEGGNTEAFF. The variable domain in full, with the rest retrieved from reference TRBV29-1 and TRBJ1-1, is SAVISQKPSRDICQRGTSLTIQCQVDSQVTMMFWYRQQPGQSLTLIATANQGSEATYESGFVIDKFPISRPNLTFSTLTVSNMSPEDSSIYLCSVEGGNTEAFFGQGTRLTVV.

The V gene is TRBV7-6, the J gene TRBJ1-1; D uncertain. The CDR3 spans 13 residues. CDR1 is SGHVS and CDR2 is FNYEAQ in the germline V gene. V dropped 0 bases and J dropped 5 bases, with 7 bases sitting between them. The CDR3 loop reads CASSLARRTEAFF. The CDR3 nucleotides read TGTGCCAGCAGCTTAGCGCGGAGGACTGAAGCTTTCTTT.

J is TRBJ1-3 and V is TRBV4-2; tentative D call: TRBD1 (5 bases). In germline, CDR1 is LGHNA, CDR2 YNFKEQ. This CDR3 spans 16 amino acids. The V gene lost 1 base and the J gene lost 0 bases, with 10 bases spanning the gap. The CDR3 DNA reads as TGTGCCAGCAGCCAAGTAGGGGTAAACTCTGGAAACACCATATATTTT. Amino acids: CASSQVGVNSGNTIYF.

The chain employs TRBV7-3 and TRBJ2-5, with a tentative D call TRBD2 (6 bases). CDR1 and CDR2 (germline): SGHTA, FQGTGA. The CDR3 is 14 amino acids. The V end was cut by 5 bases, the J end by 1 base, with 11 bases between. The CDR3 loop is CASSLGGPQETQYF. DNA for the CDR3: TGTGCCAGCAGCCTCGGGGGACCCCAAGAGACCCAGTACTTC.

This chain links TRBV28 with TRBJ2-3; 10 nucleotides align to TRBD2. CDR3 length equals 13 residues. J gave up 7 bases and V 10 bases, and 8 bases lay outside the gene matches. Germline CDR1 reads MDHEN; CDR2 reads SYDVKM. The CDR3 coding sequence is TGTGCCATCCTAGCGGGAGACATAAATACGCAGTATTTT. Protein sequence: CAILAGDINTQYF.

CDR3 DNA sequence: TGTGCCAGTGGACAGGGGTTCGCAGATACGCAGTATTTT. Its translation: CASGQGFADTQYF. The chain carries TRBV19 and TRBJ2-3; 9 bases line up with TRBD1. This CDR3 comprises 13 residues. In germline, CDR1 is LNHDA, CDR2 SQIVND (reference sequence). V lost 8 bases, J lost 4 bases, and 4 bases stayed unmatched.

The chain combines TRBV24-1 with TRBJ1-5; D is perhaps TRBD1 (6 bases). Per germline, CDR1 KGHDR and CDR2 SFDVKD. The CDR3 runs to 20 residues. V was clipped by 7 bases and J by 0 bases, with 27 bases between them. The CDR3 nucleotides are TGTGCCACCAGGCCCGATGGGGGGGCAGAATATATCTATAGCAATCAGCCCCAGCATTTT. This encodes CATRPDGGAEYIYSNQPQHF.

This chain connects TRBV4-1 to TRBJ2-3; possible D gene TRBD2, 6 bases. The length of the CDR3 is 17 residues. The V gene lost 3 bases and the J gene lost 0 bases, with 16 bases spanning the gap. The germline V gene has CDR1 MGHRA and CDR2 YSYEKL. CDR3: CASSHPGRGASTDTQYF. The CDR3 DNA is TGCGCCAGCAGCCATCCTGGACGCGGGGCCAGCACAGATACGCAGTATTTT.

Comment on this clone: One junction end does not reproduce the germline sequence, and a read error may be involved. The chain uses TRBV7-7 and TRBJ2-2; D perhaps matches TRBD1 (6 bases). Looked up from germline, CDR1 is SSHAT and CDR2 is FNYEAQ (reference sequence). There are 13 residues in the CDR3. For the CDR3, the DNA is TGTGCTAGCAGCTCACAGGGCACCGGGGAGCTGTTTTTT. Encoded protein: CASSSQGTGELFF.

V is TRBV6-5 and J is TRBJ1-2; 7 nucleotides agree with TRBD1. The CDR3 contains 16 residues. The germline V gene encodes CDR1 MNHEY and CDR2 SVGAGI. V shed 0 bases, J shed 1 base, and the junction held 5 bases outside the gene matches. This CDR3 reads CASSYSSGGVNYGYTF. CDR3 coding DNA: TGTGCCAGCAGTTACTCCTCAGGGGGTGTTAACTATGGCTACACCTTC.

The chain links TRBV6-5 to TRBJ1-4; perhaps TRBD1 as D (6 bases). This CDR3 is 15 amino acids long. Between the trimmed V and J ends, which lost 5 bases and 4 bases, there was a span of 14 bases. CDR1 is MNHEY, CDR2 SVGAGI, per germline. In DNA form, the CDR3 reads TGTGCCAGCAGTCGCACGGACAGCCATAATGAAAAACTGTTTTTT. It specifies CASSRTDSHNEKLFF.

The chain employs TRBV6-7 and TRBJ2-5, with 9 nucleotides matching TRBD1. TRBV6-7 belongs to the ORF category, with a function that is uncertain. CDR3 size: 23 residues. Trimming cost V 6 bases and J 0 bases; bases outside gene matches: 29. The chain's CDR3 is CASSSIRTGDVILGYRDQETQYF. DNA for the CDR3: TGTGCCAGCAGCTCAATCCGGACAGGGGACGTTATTCTTGGTTATAGGGACCAAGAGACCCAGTACTTC.

This chain connects TRBV15 to TRBJ2-5; TRBD2 matches at 13 bases. Trimming at V came to 5 bases and at J to 5 bases, leaving 8 bases not matched to a gene. Germline V gene data show CDR1 as LNHNV and CDR2 as YYDKDF (reference sequence). CDR3 length equals 16 residues. The CDR3 here is CATSGQTSGGLETQYF. In DNA form, the CDR3 reads TGTGCCACCAGCGGACAGACTAGCGGGGGGTTGGAGACCCAGTACTTC.